The subject of this entry is one T cell receptor (beta chain). Its antigen is currently unknown. Germline trimming cut 5 bases from V and 6 bases from J; bases unmatched to any gene: 14. Germline values: CDR1 MDHEN, CDR2 SYDVKM. This CDR3 contains 17 residues. This entry comes from a study of shared clonotypes between healthy human individuals. Data came from immunoSEQ multiplex PCR; TCRdb stores just in-frame clones and leaves some out. Of roughly 1,500,000 clones in the sample, about 98% were seen once. Study outcomes and limitations: Represented genetic and exposure-history diversity was restricted by having few donors.

The clonotype originates from a young man in good health. Sequenced: naive CD4+ T cells sorted from blood. Subset reported: CD45RA+ positively selected. The chain joins TRBV28 to TRBJ2-7; 12 bases agree with TRBD2. Here the CDR3 reads CASSTVVRTSGIGEQYF. The CDR3 coding sequence is TGTGCCAGCAGTACAGTAGTCCGGACTAGCGGGATAGGCGAGCAGTACTTC.